This TCR beta chain derives from a study of identifying expanded T cells in peripheral blood. The data were produced by immunoSEQ multiplex PCR, yet TCRdb's version contains in-frame clones alone and is incomplete. The data contain more than 95,000 clones, 75% to 90% of them singletons. Healthy donors had no documented immune events, such as infections, while sampled. For this clone: Its antigen is unidentified.

Regarding the study as a whole: Across healthy donors, higher total template counts meant significantly greater approximately two-week count variance. Technical replicates showed roughly 1.2 changed clones; about 2 weeks around 15; four weeks 19.

V lost 1 base to trimming and J lost 5 bases, with 9 bases between them. This CDR3 spans 14 amino acids. CDR1 and CDR2 from the germline V gene are SGHRS and YFSETQ. J is TRBJ1-4 and V is TRBV5-1, with D unclear. This sequence originates from a person between 18 and 75 years old in good health. Sequenced sample: blood. The CDR3 sequence is CASSLNSENEKLFF. The CDR3 nucleotides read TGCGCCAGCAGCTTGAATTCAGAGAATGAAAAACTGTTTTTT. The full variable domain, its missing parts supplied by reference TRBV5-1 and TRBJ1-4, is KAGVTQTPRYLIKTRGQQVTLSCSPISGHRSVSWYQQTPGQGLQFLFEYFSETQRNKGNFPGRFSGRQFSNSRSEMNVSTLELGDSALYLCASSLNSENEKLFFGSGTQLSVL.